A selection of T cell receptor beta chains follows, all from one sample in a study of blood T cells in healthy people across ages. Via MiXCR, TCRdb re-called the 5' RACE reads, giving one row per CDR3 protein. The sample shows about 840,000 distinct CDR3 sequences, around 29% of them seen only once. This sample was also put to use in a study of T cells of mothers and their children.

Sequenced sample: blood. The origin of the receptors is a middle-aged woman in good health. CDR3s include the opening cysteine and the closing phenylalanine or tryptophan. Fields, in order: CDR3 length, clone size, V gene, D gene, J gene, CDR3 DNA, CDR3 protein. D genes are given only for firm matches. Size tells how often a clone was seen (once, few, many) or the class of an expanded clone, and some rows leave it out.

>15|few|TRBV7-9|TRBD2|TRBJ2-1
TGTGCCAGCAGCCGAAGCAGCGGGGGATCCAATGAGCAGTTCTTC
CASSRSSGGSNEQFF
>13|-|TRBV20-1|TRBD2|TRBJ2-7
TGCAGTGCTCCACTAGCGGGAACCTACGAGCAGTACTTC
CSAPLAGTYEQYF
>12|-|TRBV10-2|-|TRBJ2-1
TGCGCCAGCAGTGCCCCATGCAATGAGCAGTTCTTC
CASSAPCNEQFF
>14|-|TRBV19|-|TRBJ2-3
TGTGCCAGTACAGGCAGGGCGGGAACAGGTACGCAGTATTTT
CASTGRAGTGTQYF
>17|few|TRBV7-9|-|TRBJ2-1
TGTGCCAGCAGCATTCGACAGGCTCAAGTATCCTACAATGAGCAGTTCTTC
CASSIRQAQVSYNEQFF
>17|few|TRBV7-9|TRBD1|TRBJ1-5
TGTGCCAGCAGCTTGGGGGGACAGGGGGTAAGCAATCAGCCCCAGCATTTT
CASSLGGQGVSNQPQHF
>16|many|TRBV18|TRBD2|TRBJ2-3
TGTGCCAGCTCACCCCTAGCGGGGGGGATGGCAGATACGCAGTATTTT
CASSPLAGGMADTQYF
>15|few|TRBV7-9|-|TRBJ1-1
TGTGCCAGCAGCTTAGAGCCAGCCGAGAACACTGAAGCTTTCTTT
CASSLEPAENTEAFF
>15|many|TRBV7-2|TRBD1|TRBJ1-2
TGTGCCAGCAGCCCGGAGGACAGGGGAGGCTATGGCTACACCTTC
CASSPEDRGGYGYTF
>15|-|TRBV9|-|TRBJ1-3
TGTGCCAGCAGCCCCCCGACGTATTCTGGAAACATCATATATTTT
CASSPPTYSGNIIYF